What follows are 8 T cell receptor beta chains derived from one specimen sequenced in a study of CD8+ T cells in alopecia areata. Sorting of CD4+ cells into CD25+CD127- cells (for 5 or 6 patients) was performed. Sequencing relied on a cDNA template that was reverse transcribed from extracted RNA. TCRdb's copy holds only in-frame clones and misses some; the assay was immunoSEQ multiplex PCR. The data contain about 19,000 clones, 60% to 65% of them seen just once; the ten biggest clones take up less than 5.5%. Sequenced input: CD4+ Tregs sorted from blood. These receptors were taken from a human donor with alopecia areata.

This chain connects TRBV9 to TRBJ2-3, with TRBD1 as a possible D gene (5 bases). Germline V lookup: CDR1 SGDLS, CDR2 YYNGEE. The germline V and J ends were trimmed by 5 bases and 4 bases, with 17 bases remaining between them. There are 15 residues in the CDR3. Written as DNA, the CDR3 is TGTGCCAGCAGTGGGCTTCAGGGCAGGCCAGATACGCAGTATTTT. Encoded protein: CASSGLQGRPDTQYF.

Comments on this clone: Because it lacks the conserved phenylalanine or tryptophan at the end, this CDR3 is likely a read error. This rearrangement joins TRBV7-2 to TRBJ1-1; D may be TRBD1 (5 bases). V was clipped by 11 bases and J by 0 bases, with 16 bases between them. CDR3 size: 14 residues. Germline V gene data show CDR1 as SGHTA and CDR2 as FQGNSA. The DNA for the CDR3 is TGTGCCGACCATAGCGGGGGACTGAACACTGAAGCTTTCCTT. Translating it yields CADHSGGLNTEAFL.

CDR3 in amino acids: CSADPRGRAFF. The DNA for the CDR3 is TGCAGTGCAGACCCCAGGGGGAGGGCTTTCTTT. The rearrangement uses TRBV20-1 and TRBJ1-1, with 7 positions matching TRBD1. The CDR3 length is 11 residues. J was trimmed by 11 bases and V by 6 bases; bases with no gene match: 9. Germline V CDR1 and CDR2: DFQATT, SNEGSKA (reference sequence).

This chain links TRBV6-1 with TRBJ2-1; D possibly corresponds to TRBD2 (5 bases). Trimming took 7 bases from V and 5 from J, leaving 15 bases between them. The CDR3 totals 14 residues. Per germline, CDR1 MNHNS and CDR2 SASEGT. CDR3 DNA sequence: TGTGCCAGCAAATCTTCTAGCAGTAACAATGAGCAGTTCTTC. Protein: CASKSSSSNNEQFF.

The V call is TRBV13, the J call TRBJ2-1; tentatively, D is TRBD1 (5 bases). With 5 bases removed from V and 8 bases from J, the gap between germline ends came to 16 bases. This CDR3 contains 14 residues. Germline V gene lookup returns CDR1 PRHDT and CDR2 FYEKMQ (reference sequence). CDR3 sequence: CASSRTKGMDEQFF. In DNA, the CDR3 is TGTGCCAGCAGCCGCACGAAGGGGATGGATGAGCAGTTCTTC.

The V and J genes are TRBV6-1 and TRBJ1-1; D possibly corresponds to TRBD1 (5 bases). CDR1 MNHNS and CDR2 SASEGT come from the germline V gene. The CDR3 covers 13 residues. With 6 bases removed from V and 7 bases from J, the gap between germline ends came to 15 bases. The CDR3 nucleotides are TGTGCCAGCAGGAGGGTGGTGGGGCTTGAAGCTTTCTTT. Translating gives CASRRVVGLEAFF.

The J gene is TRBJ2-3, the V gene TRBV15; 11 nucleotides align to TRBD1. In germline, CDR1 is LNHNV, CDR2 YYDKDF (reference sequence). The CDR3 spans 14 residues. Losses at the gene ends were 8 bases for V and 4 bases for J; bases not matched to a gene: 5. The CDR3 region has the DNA TGTGCCACCCGGACAGGGGGCGCGGCAGATACGCAGTATTTT. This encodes CATRTGGAADTQYF.

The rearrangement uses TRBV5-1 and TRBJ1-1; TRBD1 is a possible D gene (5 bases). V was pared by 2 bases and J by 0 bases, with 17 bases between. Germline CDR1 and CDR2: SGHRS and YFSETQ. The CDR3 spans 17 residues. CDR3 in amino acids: CASSLQSGQLMNTEAFF. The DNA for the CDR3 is TGCGCCAGCAGCTTACAGTCGGGGCAGTTAATGAACACTGAAGCTTTCTTT.